In this sample, the clone carrying this TCR beta chain turned up once. Its antigen is not known. This sample was taken from a study of CD8 T cells in Susac syndrome. cDNA came from about 0.5 to 1 ug RNA primed by random hexamers. By means of immunoSEQ multiplex PCR, TCR beta CDR3 spanning 54 Vbeta and 13 Jbeta underwent amplification. TCRdb reprocessed the immunoSEQ multiplex PCR reads via MiXCR and lists one record per CDR3 protein. This table has 150,000 to 200,000 distinct CDR3 sequences, approximately 93% appearing once. Points from the study as a whole: The authors acknowledged that the study's TCR sequencing and HLA analysis involved relatively few individuals.

Trimming removed 1 base from V and 10 bases from J; junction bases left unmatched: 5. The V gene's germline CDR1 is SGHDN and CDR2 FVKESK. The CDR3 extends over 14 amino acids. The TCR comes from a human donor with multiple sclerosis. The chain is built from TRBV14 and TRBJ2-1, with 9 bases that match TRBD1. The sequenced sample consisted of CD4+ T cells from PBMCs. Here the CDR3 reads CASSQANRGHEQFF. As DNA, the CDR3 is TGTGCCAGCAGCCAAGCAAACAGGGGGCACGAGCAGTTCTTC.